The 30 T cell receptor beta chains below come from one sample, sequenced in a study of T cells in Graves' hyperthyroidism and ophthalmopathy. RNA transcripts were the template for amplifying TCR beta CDR3 regions. In the first-round RT-PCR of the TCR CDR3, the HTBI primer set was used. TCRdb reprocessed the multiplex PCR reads via MiXCR and lists one record per CDR3 protein. The sample carries about 290,000 distinct CDR3 sequences, around 19% recorded once. The specimen was blood. All receptors come from a man aged 50-60 years with Graves' ophthalmopathy.

This rearrangement joins TRBV12-3 or TRBV12-4 to TRBJ2-7, with 8 bases matching TRBD2. This CDR3 comprises 16 residues. V dropped 2 bases and J dropped 1; count of bases not matched to a gene: 7. DNA for the CDR3: TGTGCCAGCAGTTTAAGCCCTAGCGGGCTTTCCTACGAGCAGTACTTC. Translated, it gives CASSLSPSGLSYEQYF.

This chain uses TRBV6-1 with TRBJ1-2; tentative D call: TRBD1 (6 bases). Germline V gene lookup returns CDR1 MNHNS and CDR2 SASEGT. This CDR3 comprises 16 residues. The ends were cut back, 6 bases at V and 6 bases at J, with 23 bases in the middle. The CDR3 is CASRHHRGGRIDGYTF. CDR3 bases: TGTGCCAGCAGACACCATCGGGGGGGGCGGATAGATGGCTACACCTTC.

This clonotype was detected only once. One end of the junction does not line up with germline, which may come from a read error. This chain uses TRBV29-1 with TRBJ2-2; D gene unclear. Germline CDR1 SQVTM, CDR2 ANQGSEA. This CDR3 is 8 amino acids long. CDR3 in amino acids: CGVRELFF. The CDR3 nucleotides are TGCGGCGTCCGAGAGCTGTTTTTT.

This clonotype was detected ten times or more. The J gene is TRBJ2-7, the V gene TRBV28, with a weak D call TRBD1 (5 bases). Looked up from germline, CDR1 is MDHEN and CDR2 is SYDVKM. CDR3 length: 14 amino acids. The V end was cut by 5 bases, the J end by 2 bases, with 13 bases between. CDR3 residues: CASSRPDRTYEQYF. DNA for the CDR3: TGTGCCAGCAGTAGGCCAGACAGAACCTACGAGCAGTACTTC.

This clonotype appeared many times. The genes are TRBV7-2 and TRBJ2-4, with 8 bases lining up with TRBD2. The CDR3 has 15 residues. Per germline, CDR1 SGHTA and CDR2 FQGNSA. The J segment lost 8 bases and the V segment lost 5 bases, leaving 11 bases of the junction unmatched. Here the CDR3 reads CASSKSMDGGDIQYF. DNA for the CDR3: TGTGCCAGCAGCAAAAGCATGGACGGGGGGGACATTCAGTACTTC.

This clonotype was observed many times. This chain links TRBV5-1 with TRBJ2-7; D is undetermined. Germline V gene data show CDR1 as SGHRS and CDR2 as YFSETQ. Trimming pared 4 bases from V and 2 bases from J, leaving 10 bases between. CDR3 length: 13 residues. The CDR3 bases are TGCGCCAGCAGCGAGAGTGGGCCCTACGAGCAGTACTTC. The encoded protein is CASSESGPYEQYF.

This clonotype was counted at least ten times. The V and J genes are TRBV12-3 or TRBV12-4 and TRBJ1-6, with 7 bases that match TRBD1. The CDR3 is 15 residues long. V lost 2 bases and J lost 6; bases outside the gene matches: 4. CDR3 DNA: TGTGCCAGCAGTTTACAGGCAGGGGGTAATTCACCCCTCCACTTT. It yields the protein CASSLQAGGNSPLHF.

This clonotype was seen at least ten times. The V gene is TRBV28, the J gene TRBJ2-5; 10 nucleotides line up with TRBD1. CDR1 is MDHEN, CDR2 SYDVKM, per germline. Unmatched junction bases numbered 7, after V lost 5 bases and J lost 4 bases. This CDR3 comprises 15 residues. The CDR3: CASSPQTGGLETQYF. The CDR3 coding sequence is TGTGCCAGCAGTCCACAGACAGGGGGCCTAGAGACCCAGTACTTC.

This clonotype has ten or more counts. V usage is TRBV11-2 and J usage is TRBJ2-5, with 7 bases fitting TRBD2. The junction had 8 bases not matched to a gene; V was cut back by 1 base and J by 6 bases. The CDR3 is 15 residues long. Per germline, CDR1 SGHAT and CDR2 FQNNGV. DNA of the CDR3: TGTGCCAGCAGCTTAGCTCTGGGGGAGGGGAAGACCCAGTACTTC. This gives the protein CASSLALGEGKTQYF.

There are many counts of this clonotype. The chain links TRBV20-1 to TRBJ1-1; the D gene is possibly TRBD1 (5 bases). Germline V CDR1 and CDR2: DFQATT, SNEGSKA (reference sequence). V lost 3 bases and J lost 1, with 12 bases in between. The CDR3 loop spans 14 amino acids. The DNA of the CDR3 is TGCAGTGCTAGGGGCATCAGGGAGAACACTGAAGCTTTCTTT. Protein: CSARGIRENTEAFF.

This clonotype was detected ten times or more. The rearrangement links TRBV6-2 or TRBV6-3 to TRBJ2-5; D gene uncertain. V lost 11 bases, J lost 0 bases, and 13 bases lay in between. The CDR3 extends over 13 amino acids. CDR1 MNHEY and CDR2 SVGEGT come from the germline V gene. The CDR3 region has the DNA TGTGCCGTCCGATCCTCGTACCAAGAGACCCAGTACTTC. Translating gives CAVRSSYQETQYF.

V usage is TRBV30 and J usage is TRBJ2-5; D ambiguous. Germline V gene lookup returns CDR1 GTSNPN and CDR2 SVGIG (reference sequence). There are 11 residues in the CDR3. The V end was cut by 3 bases, the J end by 3 bases, with 5 bases between. CDR3 in DNA: TGTGCCTGGAGGGCAAAAGAGACCCAGTACTTC. As protein: CAWRAKETQYF. Using reference TRBV30 and TRBJ2-5 for the parts outside the CDR3, the full variable domain is SQTIHQWPATLVQPVGSPLSLECTVEGTSNPNLYWYRQAAGRGLQLLFYSVGIGQISSEVPQNLSASRPQDRQFILSSKKLLLSDSGFYLCAWRAKETQYFGPGTRLLVL.

The V gene is TRBV12-3 or TRBV12-4, the J gene TRBJ2-7; 10 bases align to TRBD2. The CDR3 runs 14 residues. V lost 6 bases and J lost 5; bases outside the gene matches: 7. The CDR3 region is CASSLAGVYDEQYF. For the CDR3, the DNA is TGTGCCAGCAGCCTAGCGGGAGTGTACGACGAGCAGTACTTC.

The genes are TRBV6-2 or TRBV6-3 and TRBJ2-7, with D possibly being TRBD1 (6 bases). V was pared by 5 bases and J by 6 bases, with 17 bases between. Per the germline V gene, CDR1 is MNHEY and CDR2 is SVGEGT. The CDR3 length is 14 residues. Here the CDR3 DNA reads TGTGCCAGCAGTCCGCCAGGGGATTTGGCCGAGCAGTACTTC. This sequence encodes CASSPPGDLAEQYF.

At least ten counts were recorded for this clonotype. This rearrangement joins TRBV14 to TRBJ2-3; perhaps TRBD1 as D (6 bases). CDR1 and CDR2 (germline): SGHDN, FVKESK. With 6 bases removed from V and 0 bases from J, the gap between germline ends came to 10 bases. The CDR3 runs to 14 residues. CDR3: CASSRQASTDTQYF. CDR3 coding DNA: TGTGCCAGCAGTCGACAGGCAAGCACAGATACGCAGTATTTT.

Here the CDR3 reads CASSQTGLPRGYTF. Here the CDR3 DNA reads TGTGCCAGCAGCCAGACAGGGCTCCCGAGGGGCTACACCTTC. The chain joins TRBV5-8 to TRBJ1-2; 7 bases match TRBD1. The CDR3 runs 14 residues. CDR1 SGHTS and CDR2 YDEGEE come from the germline V gene. V trimming: 4 bases; J trimming: 8 bases; junction bases outside the gene matches: 11.

The table lists this clonotype with many counts. This rearrangement joins TRBV27 to TRBJ2-1; perhaps TRBD2 as D (6 bases). Germline CDR1 reads MNHEY; CDR2 reads SMNVEV (reference sequence). Trimming took 4 bases from V and 0 from J, leaving 19 bases between them. This CDR3 spans 18 amino acids. The CDR3 DNA reads TGTGCCAGCAGTTCAGTAGCGGCTAGAGGGAGCTCCTACAATGAGCAGTTCTTC. Protein: CASSSVAARGSSYNEQFF.

The rearrangement uses TRBV7-6 and TRBJ1-3; no clear D gene. Germline-derived CDR1 and CDR2 are SGHVS and FNYEAQ. The CDR3 consists of 13 residues. V lost 1 base to trimming and J lost 4 bases, with 5 bases between them. CDR3 sequence reads: CASSLGGGNTIYF. The CDR3 DNA sequence: TGTGCCAGCAGCTTAGGTGGAGGAAACACCATATATTTT.

Note on this clonotype: Being one base from a much bigger clone, this may be a read error. The chain is built from TRBV28 and TRBJ1-5; possibly TRBD1 for D (6 bases). The CDR3 loop spans 14 amino acids. Germline V gives CDR1 MDHEN, CDR2 SYDVKM. CDR3 loop: CASNLGGGGQPQHF. DNA for the CDR3: TGTGCCAGCAATTTAGGGGGAGGCGGTCAGCCCCAGCATTTT.

There are many counts of this clonotype. This sequence joins TRBV27 and TRBJ1-4; tentatively, D is TRBD1 (5 bases). The CDR3 extends over 14 amino acids. The germline V and J ends were trimmed by 5 bases and 8 bases, with 15 bases remaining between them. Germline V gives CDR1 MNHEY, CDR2 SMNVEV (reference sequence). In DNA form, the CDR3 reads TGTGCCAGCAGTAAGACAGTGAGTGGCGAAAAACTGTTTTTT. This sequence encodes CASSKTVSGEKLFF.

V gene TRBV6-1 combines with J gene TRBJ1-5, with TRBD1 as a possible D gene (6 bases). This CDR3 spans 13 amino acids. Germline V gene lookup returns CDR1 MNHNS and CDR2 SASEGT. V lost 8 bases and J 5 bases, leaving 13 bases between the germline ends. The CDR3 coding sequence is TGTGCCAGCCTTGGGGGGGGCCATCAGCCCCAGCATTTT. Translation: CASLGGGHQPQHF.

V and J are TRBV7-9 and TRBJ1-1, with D perhaps TRBD1 (6 bases). CDR3 length: 16 residues. V lost 1 base to trimming and J lost 1 base, with 13 bases between them. The V gene's germline CDR1 is SEHNR and CDR2 FQNEAQ (reference sequence). The CDR3 DNA follows: TGTGCCAGCAGCTTAGGGAGGACAGCTTCGAACACTGAAGCTTTCTTT. Amino acid sequence: CASSLGRTASNTEAFF.

The chain has TRBV6-1 and TRBJ2-1, with 8 bases that match TRBD2. V dropped 6 bases and J dropped 2; count of bases not matched to a gene: 3. CDR1 and CDR2 from the germline V gene are MNHNS and SASEGT. The CDR3 is made up of 14 amino acids. The CDR3 DNA is TGTGCCAGCAGCAGCGGGAGCACCTACAATGAGCAGTTCTTC. Amino acid sequence: CASSSGSTYNEQFF.

This clonotype was detected many times. V and J are TRBV3-1 and TRBJ1-3; D may be TRBD1 (6 bases). Germline lookup yields CDR1 LGHDT and CDR2 YNNKEL (reference sequence). V was pared by 1 base and J by 1 base, with 14 bases between. CDR3 length equals 17 residues. The CDR3 nucleotides read TGTGCCAGCAGCCAAGCGGTCCGGGGGCAATCTGGAAACACCATATATTTT. Translating it yields CASSQAVRGQSGNTIYF.

This clonotype came up many times. This chain links TRBV5-4 with TRBJ2-5; D is perhaps TRBD1 or TRBD2 (5 bases each). The V end was cut by 0 bases, the J end by 3 bases, with 12 bases between. This CDR3 comprises 15 residues. Germline V gene lookup returns CDR1 SGHNT and CDR2 YYREEE (reference sequence). The CDR3 nucleotides read TGTGCCAGCAGCTTGGCCAATGGGGACGAAGAGACCCAGTACTTC. Translating it yields CASSLANGDEETQYF.

In regard to this clonotype: A read error may be the cause here, since a much bigger clone is one base away. The CDR3: CSALLSPISAEETQYF. Written as DNA, the CDR3 is TGCAGTGCTCTCCTCTCACCTATTAGCGCAGAAGAGACCCAGTACTTC. This chain joins TRBV20-1 and TRBJ2-5; D may be TRBD2 (5 bases). Per the germline V gene, CDR1 is DFQATT and CDR2 is SNEGSKA (reference sequence). The V gene lost 5 bases and the J gene lost 3 bases, with 22 bases spanning the gap. CDR3 size: 16 residues.

This clonotype was detected ten times or more. CDR3 region: CASRPSRRTYEQYF. The DNA for the CDR3 is TGTGCCAGCAGGCCCTCCCGGCGCACCTACGAGCAGTACTTC. This chain joins TRBV12-3 or TRBV12-4 and TRBJ2-7; D is undetermined. Deletions cut 6 bases from V and 2 bases from J, with 14 bases between. There are 14 residues in the CDR3.

The chain has TRBV27 and TRBJ2-2, with 8 bases identical to TRBD2. Trimming cost V 2 bases and J 6 bases; bases outside gene matches: 8. CDR3 length equals 16 residues. Germline assignment: CDR1 MNHEY and CDR2 SMNVEV (reference sequence). The CDR3 region has the DNA TGTGCCAGCAGTTTAATAGCGGGAAAGGGCGCCGGGGAGCTGTTTTTT. This codes for CASSLIAGKGAGELFF.

The chain couples TRBV7-9 to TRBJ1-1; 10 positions agree with TRBD1. The CDR3 is made up of 14 amino acids. J was trimmed by 9 bases and V by 5 bases; bases with no gene match: 9. Germline CDR1 SEHNR, CDR2 FQNEAQ (reference sequence). The DNA for the CDR3 is TGTGCCAGCAGCCAAACCAGGGGACAGGGGAAAGCTTTCTTT. It translates to CASSQTRGQGKAFF.

Only a few counts were recorded for this clonotype. V usage is TRBV12-3 or TRBV12-4 and J usage is TRBJ1-1; tentative D call: TRBD1 (6 bases). CDR3 length equals 14 residues. V was cut by 7 bases and J by 3 bases, with 15 bases left in between. The CDR3 sequence: CASNHRVLDTEAFF. CDR3 in DNA: TGTGCCAGCAACCACAGGGTCTTGGACACTGAAGCTTTCTTT.